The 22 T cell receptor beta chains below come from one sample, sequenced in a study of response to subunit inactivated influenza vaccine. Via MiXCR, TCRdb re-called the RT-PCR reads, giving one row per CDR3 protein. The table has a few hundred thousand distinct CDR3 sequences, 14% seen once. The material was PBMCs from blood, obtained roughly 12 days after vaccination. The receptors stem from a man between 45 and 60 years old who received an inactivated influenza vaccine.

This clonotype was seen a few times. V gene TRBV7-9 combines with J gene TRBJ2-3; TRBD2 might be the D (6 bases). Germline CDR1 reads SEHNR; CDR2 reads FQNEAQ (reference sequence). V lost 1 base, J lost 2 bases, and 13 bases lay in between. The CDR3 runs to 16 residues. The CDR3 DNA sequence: TGTGCCAGCAGCTTAGTGGGAGGCCTTCACACAGATACGCAGTATTTT. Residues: CASSLVGGLHTDTQYF.

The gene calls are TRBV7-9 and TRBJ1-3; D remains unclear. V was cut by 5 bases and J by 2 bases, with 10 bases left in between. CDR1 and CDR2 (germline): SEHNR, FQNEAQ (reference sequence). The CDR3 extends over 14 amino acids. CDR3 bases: TGTGCCAGCAGCCAGCCCGGCGCTGGAAACACCATATATTTT. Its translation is CASSQPGAGNTIYF.

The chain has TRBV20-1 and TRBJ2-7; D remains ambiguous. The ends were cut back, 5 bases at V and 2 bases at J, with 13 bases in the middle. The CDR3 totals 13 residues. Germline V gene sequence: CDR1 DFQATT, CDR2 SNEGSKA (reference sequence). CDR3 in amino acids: CSASGPPAYEQYF. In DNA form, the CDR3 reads TGCAGTGCTTCGGGCCCCCCAGCCTACGAGCAGTACTTC.

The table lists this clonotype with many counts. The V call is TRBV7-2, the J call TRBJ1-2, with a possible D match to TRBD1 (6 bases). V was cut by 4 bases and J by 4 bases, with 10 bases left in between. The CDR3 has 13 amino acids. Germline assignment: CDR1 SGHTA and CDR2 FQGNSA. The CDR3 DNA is TGTGCCAGCAGCTCGACAGGTGCCTATGGCTACACCTTC. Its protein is CASSSTGAYGYTF. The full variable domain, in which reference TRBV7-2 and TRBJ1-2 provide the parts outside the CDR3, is GAGVSQSPSNKVTEKGKDVELRCDPISGHTALYWYRQSLGQGLEFLIYFQGNSAPDKSGLPSDRFSAERTGGSVSTLTIQRTQQEDSAVYLCASSSTGAYGYTFGSGTRLTVV.

The CDR3 bases are TGCGCCAGCAGCCAAGGGGTAGCAGGCTCCTACGAGCAGTACTTC. This encodes CASSQGVAGSYEQYF. This chain joins TRBV4-1 and TRBJ2-7; D is uncertain. Trimming shortened V by 1 base and J by 0 bases, and 10 bases separated the two germline ends. The CDR3 extends over 15 amino acids. Germline V CDR1 and CDR2: MGHRA, YSYEKL.

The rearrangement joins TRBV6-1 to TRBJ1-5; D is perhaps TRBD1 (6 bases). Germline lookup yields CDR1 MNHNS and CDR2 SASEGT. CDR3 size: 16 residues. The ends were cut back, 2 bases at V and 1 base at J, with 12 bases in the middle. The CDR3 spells CASSEFGGLSNQPQHF. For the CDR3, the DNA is TGTGCCAGCAGTGAATTTGGGGGGCTCAGCAATCAGCCCCAGCATTTT.

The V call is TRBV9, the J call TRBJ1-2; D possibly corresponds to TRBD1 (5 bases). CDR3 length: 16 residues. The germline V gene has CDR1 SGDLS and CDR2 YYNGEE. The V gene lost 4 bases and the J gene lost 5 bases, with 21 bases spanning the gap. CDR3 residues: CASSTPRVSRDYGYTF. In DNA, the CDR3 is TGTGCCAGCAGCACCCCCAGGGTGTCCAGGGATTATGGCTACACCTTC.

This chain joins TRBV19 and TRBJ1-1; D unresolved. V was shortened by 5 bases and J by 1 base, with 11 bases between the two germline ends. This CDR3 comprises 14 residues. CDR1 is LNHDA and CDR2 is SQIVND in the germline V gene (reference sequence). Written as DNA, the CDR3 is TGTGCCAGTAGTCCGGTCCGCGAGAACACTGAAGCTTTCTTT. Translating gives CASSPVRENTEAFF.

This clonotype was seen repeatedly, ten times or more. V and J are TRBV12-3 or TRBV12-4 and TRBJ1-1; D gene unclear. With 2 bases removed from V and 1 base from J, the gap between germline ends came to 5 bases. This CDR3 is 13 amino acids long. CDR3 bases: TGTGCCAGCAGTTTACGAGGGAACACTGAAGCTTTCTTT. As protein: CASSLRGNTEAFF.

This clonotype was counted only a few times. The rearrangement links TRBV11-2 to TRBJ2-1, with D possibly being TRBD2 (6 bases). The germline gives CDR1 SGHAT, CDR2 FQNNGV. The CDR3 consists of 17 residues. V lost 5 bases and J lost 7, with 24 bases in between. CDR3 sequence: CASSRLGTSSGSNEQFF. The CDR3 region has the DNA TGTGCCAGCAGCCGACTCGGGACTTCCTCGGGCAGTAATGAGCAGTTCTTC. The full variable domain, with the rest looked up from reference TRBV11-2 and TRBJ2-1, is EAGVAQSPRYKIIEKRQSVAFWCNPISGHATLYWYQQILGQGPKLLIQFQNNGVVDDSQLPKDRFSAERLKGVDSTLKIQPAKLEDSAVYLCASSRLGTSSGSNEQFFGPGTRLTVL.

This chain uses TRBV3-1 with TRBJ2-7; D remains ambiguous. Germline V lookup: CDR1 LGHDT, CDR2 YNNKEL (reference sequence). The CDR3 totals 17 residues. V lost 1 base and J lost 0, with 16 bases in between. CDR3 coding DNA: TGTGCCAGCAGCCAAGTAGTTTTAGCTGGGCACTCCTACGAGCAGTACTTC. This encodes CASSQVVLAGHSYEQYF.

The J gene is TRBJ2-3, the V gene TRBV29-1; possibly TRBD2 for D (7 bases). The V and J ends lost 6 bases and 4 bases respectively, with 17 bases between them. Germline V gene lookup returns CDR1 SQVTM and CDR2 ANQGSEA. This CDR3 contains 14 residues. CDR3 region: CSVLSGEGADTQYF. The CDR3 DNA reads TGCAGCGTCCTCAGCGGGGAGGGGGCAGATACGCAGTATTTT.

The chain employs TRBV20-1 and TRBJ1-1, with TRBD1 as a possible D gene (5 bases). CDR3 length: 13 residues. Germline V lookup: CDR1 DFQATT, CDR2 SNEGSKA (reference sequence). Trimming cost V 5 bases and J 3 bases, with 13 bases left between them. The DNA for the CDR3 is TGCAGTGCTTCAGGGATCGGGGACACTGAAGCTTTCTTT. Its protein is CSASGIGDTEAFF.

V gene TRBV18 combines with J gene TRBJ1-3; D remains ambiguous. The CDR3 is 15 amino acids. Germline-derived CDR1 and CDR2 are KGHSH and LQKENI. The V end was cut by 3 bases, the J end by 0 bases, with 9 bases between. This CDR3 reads CASSPPEGSGNTIYF. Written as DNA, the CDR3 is TGTGCCAGCTCACCCCCTGAAGGCTCTGGAAACACCATATATTTT.

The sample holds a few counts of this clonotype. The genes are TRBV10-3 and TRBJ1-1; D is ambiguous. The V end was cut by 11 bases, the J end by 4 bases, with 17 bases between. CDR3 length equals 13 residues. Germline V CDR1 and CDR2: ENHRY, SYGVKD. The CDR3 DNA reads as TGTGCCTCCGCGCCTGAGGTCGGCACTGAAGCTTTCTTT. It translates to CASAPEVGTEAFF.

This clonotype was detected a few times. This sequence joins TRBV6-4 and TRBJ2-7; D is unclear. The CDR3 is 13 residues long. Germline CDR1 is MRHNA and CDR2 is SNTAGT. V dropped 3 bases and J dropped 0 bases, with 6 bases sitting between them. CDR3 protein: CASSEHTSYEQYF. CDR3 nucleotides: TGTGCCAGCAGTGAACATACCTCCTACGAGCAGTACTTC.

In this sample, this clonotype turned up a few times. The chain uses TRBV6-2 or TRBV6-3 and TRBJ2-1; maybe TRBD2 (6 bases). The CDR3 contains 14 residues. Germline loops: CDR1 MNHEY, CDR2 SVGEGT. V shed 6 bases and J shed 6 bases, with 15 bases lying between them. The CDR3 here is CASRLALGVNEQFF. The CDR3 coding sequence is TGTGCCAGCAGGCTAGCGTTGGGCGTCAATGAGCAGTTCTTC.

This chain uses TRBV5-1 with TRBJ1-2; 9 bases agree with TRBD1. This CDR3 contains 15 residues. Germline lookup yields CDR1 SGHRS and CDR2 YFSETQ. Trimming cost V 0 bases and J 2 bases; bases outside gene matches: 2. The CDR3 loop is CASSLVGTGNYGYTF. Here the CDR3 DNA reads TGCGCCAGCAGCTTGGTTGGGACAGGGAACTATGGCTACACCTTC.

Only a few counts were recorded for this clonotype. The CDR3 bases are TGTGCCAGCAGTTTAGTCAGGGATAACAATGAGCAGTTCTTC. Its translation is CASSLVRDNNEQFF. The chain combines TRBV12-3 or TRBV12-4 with TRBJ2-1; possible D gene TRBD1, 5 bases. V gave up 1 base and J gave up 5 bases, with 9 bases separating them. The CDR3 has 14 residues.

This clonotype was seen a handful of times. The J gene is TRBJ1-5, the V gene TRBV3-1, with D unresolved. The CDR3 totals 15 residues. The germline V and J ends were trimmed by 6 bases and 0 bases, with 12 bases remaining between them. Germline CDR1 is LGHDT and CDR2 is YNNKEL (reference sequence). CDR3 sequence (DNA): TGTGCCAGCAGTATCGGACGGATTAGCAATCAGCCCCAGCATTTT. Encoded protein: CASSIGRISNQPQHF.

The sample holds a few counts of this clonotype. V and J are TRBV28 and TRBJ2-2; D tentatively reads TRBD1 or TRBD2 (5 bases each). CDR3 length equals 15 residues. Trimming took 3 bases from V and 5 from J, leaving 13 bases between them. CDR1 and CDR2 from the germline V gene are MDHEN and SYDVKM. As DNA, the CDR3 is TGTGCCAGCAGTTTCGGGACCAGAGGGACCGGGGAGCTGTTTTTT. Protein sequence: CASSFGTRGTGELFF.

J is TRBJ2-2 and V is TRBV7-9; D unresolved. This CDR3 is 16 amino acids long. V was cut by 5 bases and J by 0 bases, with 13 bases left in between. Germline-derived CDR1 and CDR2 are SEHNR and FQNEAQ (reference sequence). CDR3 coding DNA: TGTGCCAGCAGCGCGCGACTGGTAGCGAACACCGGGGAGCTGTTTTTT. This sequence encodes CASSARLVANTGELFF.